This passage covers 10 T cell receptor beta chains from one sample sequenced in a study of regulatory T cells in long-lasting Graves disease. Sample time point: newly diagnosed GD, antithyroid drugs for less than 3 months. PBMC RNA served as the TCR library source. With iRepertoire HTBI primers and Arm-PCR of CDR3 regions, TCR beta libraries were built. MiXCR was run by TCRdb on the multiplex PCR reads, yielding one entry per CDR3 protein. The top ten clones hold approximately 7.8% of a sample with fewer than 450,000 distinct CDR3 sequences, about 15% of them seen once. This sample was shared with a second study, whose subject was T cells in Graves' hyperthyroidism and ophthalmopathy.

The input for sequencing was peripheral blood mononuclear cells (PBMCs), taken at new diagnosis, from a patient treated with antithyroid drugs. The receptors were sampled from a woman in her forties with Graves disease.

This chain uses TRBV20-1 with TRBJ2-1; D tentatively reads TRBD1 or TRBD2 (6 bases each). This CDR3 is built from 14 residues. The germline CDR1 and CDR2 sequences are DFQATT and SNEGSKA (reference sequence). The V gene lost 3 bases and the J gene lost 5 bases, with 14 bases spanning the gap. The CDR3 region is CSASWAGEDNEQFF. The CDR3 bases are TGCAGTGCTAGTTGGGCAGGGGAGGACAATGAGCAGTTCTTC.

This clonotype was observed at least ten times. This chain joins TRBV3-1 and TRBJ2-5; D is undetermined. The ends were cut back, 4 bases at V and 2 bases at J, with 14 bases in the middle. This CDR3 comprises 15 residues. Per the germline V gene, CDR1 is LGHDT and CDR2 is YNNKEL (reference sequence). CDR3 sequence (DNA): TGTGCCAGCAGCCGATCTGGGCAGAATCAAGAGACCCAGTACTTC. This codes for CASSRSGQNQETQYF.

This clonotype was counted at least ten times. This CDR3 is CASRLAMPYEQYF. The CDR3 DNA is TGTGCCAGCAGACTGGCCATGCCCTACGAGCAGTACTTC. The V and J genes are TRBV12-3 or TRBV12-4 and TRBJ2-7, with D unresolved. CDR3 size: 13 residues. Trimming took 6 bases from V and 2 from J, leaving 11 bases between them.

The chain combines TRBV6-1 with TRBJ2-2; TRBD1 matches 8 bases. This CDR3 is 14 amino acids long. CDR1 is MNHNS, CDR2 SASEGT, per germline. Trimming cost V 7 bases and J 3 bases; bases outside gene matches: 4. The CDR3 DNA follows: TGTGCCAGCACAGGGGGCGCGGACACCGGGGAGCTGTTTTTT. The encoded protein is CASTGGADTGELFF.

This clonotype was observed a handful of times. The genes are TRBV20-1 and TRBJ1-1, with D unclear. Germline CDR1 reads DFQATT; CDR2 reads SNEGSKA (reference sequence). Trimming removed 2 bases at V and 3 bases at J, with 16 bases between. CDR3 length: 15 residues. CDR3 nucleotides: TGCAGTGCTAGACGGCCGACGAGAGACTACACTGAAGCTTTCTTT. Residues: CSARRPTRDYTEAFF.

In this sample, this clonotype turned up many times. V usage is TRBV11-2 and J usage is TRBJ2-5, with D maybe TRBD1 (6 bases). This CDR3 is 13 amino acids long. Per germline, CDR1 SGHAT and CDR2 FQNNGV. V lost 2 bases and J lost 6, with 10 bases in between. The CDR3, as DNA: TGTGCCAGCAGCTTATCCCAGGGGCAGACCCAGTACTTC. It codes for CASSLSQGQTQYF.

The genes are TRBV29-1 and TRBJ1-4; D is perhaps TRBD1 (5 bases). Between the trimmed V and J ends, which lost 4 bases and 8 bases, there was a span of 17 bases. Germline lookup yields CDR1 SQVTM and CDR2 ANQGSEA. The CDR3 totals 14 residues. Here the CDR3 DNA reads TGCAGCGTTGTATCCCTTCAGGGAGAGGAAAAACTGTTTTTT. This translates into CSVVSLQGEEKLFF.

This clonotype has ten or more counts. The rearrangement uses TRBV18 and TRBJ2-7, with TRBD2 matching 14 bases. This CDR3 comprises 17 residues. Germline V gene lookup returns CDR1 KGHSH and CDR2 LQKENI. V trimming: 3 bases; J trimming: 6 bases; junction bases outside the gene matches: 10. The CDR3 sequence is CASSPGSGTSGSGEQYF. The CDR3 nucleotides are TGTGCCAGCTCACCCGGATCCGGGACTAGCGGGAGTGGCGAGCAGTACTTC.

This clonotype was counted between two and nine times. This rearrangement joins TRBV5-8 to TRBJ1-2, with D unresolved. The V gene lost 4 bases and the J gene lost 0 bases, with 7 bases spanning the gap. The CDR3 runs to 13 residues. Germline CDR1 reads SGHTS; CDR2 reads YDEGEE. The CDR3 protein is CASSPPPNYGYTF. Here the CDR3 DNA reads TGTGCCAGCAGCCCCCCCCCTAACTATGGCTACACCTTC.

This clonotype appeared many times. The chain uses TRBV30 and TRBJ2-1; D is possibly TRBD2 (5 bases). The CDR3 loop spans 15 amino acids. Germline V gene data show CDR1 as GTSNPN and CDR2 as SVGIG (reference sequence). The ends were cut back, 3 bases at V and 0 bases at J, with 12 bases in the middle. The CDR3 spells CAWSRRMSSYNEQFF. CDR3 DNA: TGTGCCTGGAGCCGGAGGATGAGCTCCTACAATGAGCAGTTCTTC.